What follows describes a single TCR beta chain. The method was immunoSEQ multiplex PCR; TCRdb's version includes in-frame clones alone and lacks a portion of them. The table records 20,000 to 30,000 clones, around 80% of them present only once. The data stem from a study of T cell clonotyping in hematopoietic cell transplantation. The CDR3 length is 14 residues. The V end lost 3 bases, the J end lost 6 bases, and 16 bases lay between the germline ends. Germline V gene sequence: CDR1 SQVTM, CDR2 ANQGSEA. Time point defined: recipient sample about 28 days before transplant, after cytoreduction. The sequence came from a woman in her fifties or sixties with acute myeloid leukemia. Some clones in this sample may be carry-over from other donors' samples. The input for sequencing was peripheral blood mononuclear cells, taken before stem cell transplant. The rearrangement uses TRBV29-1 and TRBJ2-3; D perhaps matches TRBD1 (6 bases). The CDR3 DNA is TGCAGCGTTGATGGGACAAGACGGACGGATACGCAGTATTTT. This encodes CSVDGTRRTDTQYF.